A single T cell receptor (beta chain) is shown here with its context. Its antigen remains unidentified. No per-base quality is available; no much larger clone lies one base away. The treatment or condition label, read with the paper, signifies: roughly nine-day PBMC culture with coronavirus spike peptide pools or control peptides (ViraFEST assay). The study used the ViraFEST assay, which expanded antigen-specific T cells with peptide pools and then identified expanded clonotypes by TCR sequencing. The positive SARS-CoV-2 PCR tests of the convalescent patients were dated from March to December 2020, before the Alpha, Beta and Delta variants emerged in the United States. Each well held some 2 million PBMCs cultured with approximately 9.1 ug/ml peptide pools in IMDM containing around 5% human AB serum and roughly 10 IU/ml IL-2. On days 3 and 7, half of the culture medium was replaced with fresh IL-2-containing medium. Once the cells had been in culture for 10 days, the EasySep CD4+ T cell isolation kit was used to isolate CD4+ T cells by negative selection. Ficoll-Paque Plus gradient centrifugation was used to isolate PBMCs from whole blood, and the isolated PBMCs were then either used fresh or cryopreserved at -140C. Culture conditions were generally each tested in triplicate wells.

For CDR1 and CDR2, the germline V gene (reference sequence) lists LGHDT and YNNKEL. From the cysteine up to the phenylalanine, the CDR3 has a length of 14 residues. Only the CDR3 region is kept as DNA, spanning 42 bases read in frame from base 1. V is cut by 1 base and J by 8 bases, and the space between the germline ends is 14 bases. Library construction relied on PCR. TCR sequencing of DNA from cultured CD4+ T cells used the Oncomine TCR Beta short-read assay at the Johns Hopkins FTIC core. The QIAamp micro DNA kit was used to extract genomic DNA from the cultured CD4+ T cells. Oncomine TCR Beta libraries made from cultured CD4+ T cells were pooled using unique dual indexes and sequenced on an Illumina iSeq 100. As for how the authors treated the data: Non-productive sequences were filtered out, and CDR3s that did not start with C, did not end with F or W, or were shorter than 7 amino acids were discarded. The MANAFEST web application was used to identify antigen-specific clonotypes by comparing peptide-stimulated wells against reference wells and other culture wells. An FDR below 0.05, an odds ratio above 5, and a productive frequency above 0.1% in at least two of three replicate wells were required for clones to be considered positive. A clonotype counted as cross-reactive if it showed significant expansion both in the SARS-CoV-2 spike wells and in at least one common cold coronavirus spike condition. Levenshtein distances (stringdist) and unrooted phylogenetic trees (ape) in R version 3.6.1 were used to assess CDR3 homology. TCRdb applied fastp at Q25 and MiXCR to the public reads, then kept only in-frame beta chains. Here each entry gathers all rows of one CDR3 protein and keeps the most common genes and DNA. The V and J calls, along with clone size, are taken from TCRdb and not from the paper's own processing. The sample table shows 15,000 to 20,000 distinct CDR3 sequences, and around 49% are seen once. The ten largest clonotypes hold about 4% of the sample.

The sample comes from a study of vaccination and CD4 T cells after COVID-19 (dated by TCRdb to about 2022). Some background on the complete study: Convalescent patients had a positive SARS-CoV-2 result on nasal swab PCR, and of these patients, some 10 had mild disease and one had severe disease. Control cultures used a CEFX viral epitope pool as positive control, an HIV-1 Nef peptide pool as negative control, or no peptide. In roughly 10 COVID-19 convalescent patients and 4 infection-naive healthy vaccine recipients, the spike-specific CD4+ TCR repertoire before mRNA vaccination was compared with the repertoire after mRNA vaccination. The cultures were stimulated with overlapping spike peptide pools from SARS-CoV-2 and from the common cold coronaviruses HCoV-NL63, HCoV-OC43 and HCoV-229E. Post-vaccine blood samples were taken a median of around 68 days after the second vaccine dose, with a range of about 14 to 241 days. Two doses of either the Pfizer-BioNTech BNT162b2 vaccine (n=8) or the Moderna mRNA-1273 vaccine (n=2) were administered to participants. In the convalescent cohort there were six males and four females, among whom were two Hispanic individuals, seven Caucasians, two Asians and one multiracial person. Post-COVID blood samples were collected from convalescent patients a median of roughly 100 days after diagnosis, with a range of about 30 to 161 days. Beyond this particular receptor, the publication reports: An increase in the median number of SARS-CoV-2-reactive clonotypes from around 20 after infection to about 39 after vaccination was observed, but the change was not found to be significant. In convalescent patients, nearly all vaccine-specific clones (304 of 307) were found to be mono-reactive for SARS-CoV-2 spike rather than cross-reactive with common cold coronaviruses. In convalescent patients, a median about 86% of post-vaccine SARS-CoV-2-reactive clones were detected only after vaccination, suggesting vaccine-specific priming. Relatively few convalescent patients were included in the study, and early timepoints after natural infection were not analyzed.

The TCR comes from a human donor who had recovered from COVID-19. Here the chain combines TRBV3-1 and TRBJ1-1; there is no confident call for the D gene. Source material: CD4+ T cells from blood, cultured in vitro. CDR3 loop: CASSQGQWNEEAFF. The nucleotides are TGTGCCAGCAGCCAAGGTCAGTGGAACGAAGAAGCTTTCTTT.